This T cell receptor (beta chain) was sequenced for a study of T cells in Graves' hyperthyroidism and ophthalmopathy. This CDR3 comprises 15 residues. CDR1 is SGHRS and CDR2 is YFSETQ in the germline V gene. Trimming took 1 base from V and 0 from J, leaving 8 bases between them. The TCR beta CDR3 regions underwent amplification using RNA transcripts as the source. TCR CDR3 underwent first-round RT-PCR with the HTBI primer set. Via MiXCR, TCRdb re-called the multiplex PCR reads, giving one row per CDR3 protein. The data show about 540,000 distinct CDR3 sequences, more than 45% seen once. Of note for this clonotype: What it binds is unknown.

Regarding the study as a whole: In the blood, most expanded thyroid clonotypes above 0.001 appeared as well.

This sequence was found in a woman younger than 30 with Graves' hyperthyroidism. The chain recombines TRBV5-1 with TRBJ1-5; TRBD1 might be the D (6 bases). Sequenced sample: peripheral blood or thyroid tissue (not recorded which). Written as DNA, the CDR3 is TGCGCCAGCAGCTTGACGGGACATAGCAATCAGCCCCAGCATTTT. Translated: CASSLTGHSNQPQHF.